The TCR beta chain described here comes from a study of blood T cell repertoires in COVID-19. In germline, CDR1 is KGHSH, CDR2 LQKENI. This CDR3 has 14 residues. The ends were cut back, 2 bases at V and 5 bases at J, with 12 bases in the middle. Assay: immunoSEQ multiplex PCR; the TCRdb copy retains only in-frame clones and omits some. This table has over 200,000 clones, 83% appearing once. Recruited during active infection, patients (from Seattle) were subsequently followed longitudinally. The sequence was collected from a woman aged 30 to 39 with COVID-19, enrolled during active disease. The chain recombines TRBV18 with TRBJ1-1, with a possible D match to TRBD1 (6 bases). Material for sequencing was peripheral blood. The CDR3 coding sequence is TGTGCCAGCTCACCATCAGTGGGGGCAACTGAAGCTTTCTTT. Encoded protein: CASSPSVGATEAFF.